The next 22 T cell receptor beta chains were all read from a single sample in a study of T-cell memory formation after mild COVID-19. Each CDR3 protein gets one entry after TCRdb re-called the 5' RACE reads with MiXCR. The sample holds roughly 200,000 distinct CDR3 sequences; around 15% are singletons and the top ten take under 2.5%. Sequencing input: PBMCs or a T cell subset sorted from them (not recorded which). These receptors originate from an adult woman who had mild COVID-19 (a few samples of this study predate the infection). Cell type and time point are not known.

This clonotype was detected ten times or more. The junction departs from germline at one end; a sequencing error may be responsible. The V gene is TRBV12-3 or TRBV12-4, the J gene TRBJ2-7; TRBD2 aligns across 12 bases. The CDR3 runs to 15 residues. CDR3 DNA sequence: TGCGCCAGCAGCCCCGGACTAGCGGGACCCTACGAGCAGTACTTC. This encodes CASSPGLAGPYEQYF.

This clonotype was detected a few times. The CDR3 reads CASSVGQGINYEQYF. In nucleotides, the CDR3 is TGCGCCAGCAGCGTAGGACAGGGGATAAACTACGAGCAGTACTTC. The chain carries TRBV5-1 and TRBJ2-7; 9 bases agree with TRBD1. The CDR3 sequence is 15 residues long. The ends lost 4 bases at V and 3 bases at J; junction bases unmatched: 8. Per the germline V gene, CDR1 is SGHRS and CDR2 is YFSETQ.

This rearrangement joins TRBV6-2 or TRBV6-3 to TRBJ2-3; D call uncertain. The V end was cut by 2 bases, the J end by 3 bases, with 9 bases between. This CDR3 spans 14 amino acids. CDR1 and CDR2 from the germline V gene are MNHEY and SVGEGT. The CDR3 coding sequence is TGTGCCAGCAGTTACGGTACAGCAACAGATACGCAGTATTTT. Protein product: CASSYGTATDTQYF.

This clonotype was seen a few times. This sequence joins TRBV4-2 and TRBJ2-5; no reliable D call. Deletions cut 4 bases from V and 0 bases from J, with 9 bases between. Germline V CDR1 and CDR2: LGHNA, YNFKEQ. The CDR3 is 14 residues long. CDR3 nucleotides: TGTGCCAGCAGCCCGGACGCCAACCAAGAGACCCAGTACTTC. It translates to CASSPDANQETQYF.

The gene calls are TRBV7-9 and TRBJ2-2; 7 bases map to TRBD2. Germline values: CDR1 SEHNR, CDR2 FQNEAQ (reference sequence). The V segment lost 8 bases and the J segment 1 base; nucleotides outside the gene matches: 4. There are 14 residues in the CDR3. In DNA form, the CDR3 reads TGTGCCAGCGGAGCGGGACTGAACACCGGGGAGCTGTTTTTT. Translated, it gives CASGAGLNTGELFF.

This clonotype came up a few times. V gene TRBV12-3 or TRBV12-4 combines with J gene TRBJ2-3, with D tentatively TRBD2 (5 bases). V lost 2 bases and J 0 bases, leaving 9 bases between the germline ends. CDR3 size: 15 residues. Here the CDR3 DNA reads TGTGCCAGCAGTTTAAGGGAGCGGAGCACAGATACGCAGTATTTT. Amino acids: CASSLRERSTDTQYF.

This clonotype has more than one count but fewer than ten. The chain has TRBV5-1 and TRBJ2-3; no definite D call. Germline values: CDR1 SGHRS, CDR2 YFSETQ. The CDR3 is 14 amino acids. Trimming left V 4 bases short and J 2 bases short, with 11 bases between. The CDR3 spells CASSQRPLTDTQYF. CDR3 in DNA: TGCGCCAGCAGCCAGCGACCGCTCACAGATACGCAGTATTTT.

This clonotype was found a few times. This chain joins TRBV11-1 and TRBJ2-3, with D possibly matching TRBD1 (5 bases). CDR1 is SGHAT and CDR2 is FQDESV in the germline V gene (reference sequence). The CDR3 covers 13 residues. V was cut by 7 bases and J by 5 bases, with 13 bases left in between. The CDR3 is CASKARARDTQYF. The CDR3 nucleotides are TGTGCCAGCAAGGCCAGGGCGAGAGATACGCAGTATTTT.

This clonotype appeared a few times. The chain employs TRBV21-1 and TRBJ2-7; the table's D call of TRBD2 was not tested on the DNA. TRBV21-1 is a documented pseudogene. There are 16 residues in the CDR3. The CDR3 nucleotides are TGTGCCAGCAGCAAAGTCGAGACTGAGGGAGGGCACGAGCAGTACTTC. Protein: CASSKVETEGGHEQYF.

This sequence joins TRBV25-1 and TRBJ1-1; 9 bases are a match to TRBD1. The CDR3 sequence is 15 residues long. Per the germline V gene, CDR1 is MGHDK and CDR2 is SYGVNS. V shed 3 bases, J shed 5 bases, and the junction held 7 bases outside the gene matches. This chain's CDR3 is CASSDLTGGRTEAFF. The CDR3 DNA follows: TGTGCCAGCAGTGACCTGACAGGGGGGAGGACTGAAGCTTTCTTT.

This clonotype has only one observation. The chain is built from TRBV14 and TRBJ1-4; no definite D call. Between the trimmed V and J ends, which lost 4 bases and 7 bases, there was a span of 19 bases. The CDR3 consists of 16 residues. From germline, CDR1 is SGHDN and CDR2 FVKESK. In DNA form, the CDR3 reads TGTGCCAGCAGCCGGAGTAGAGGGCCGGACGGTGAAAAACTGTTTTTT. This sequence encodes CASSRSRGPDGEKLFF. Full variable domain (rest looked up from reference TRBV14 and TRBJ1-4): EAGVTQFPSHSVIEKGQTVTLRCDPISGHDNLYWYRRVMGKEIKFLLHFVKESKQDESGMPNNRFLAERTGGTYSTLKVQPAELEDSGVYFCASSRSRGPDGEKLFFGSGTQLSVL.

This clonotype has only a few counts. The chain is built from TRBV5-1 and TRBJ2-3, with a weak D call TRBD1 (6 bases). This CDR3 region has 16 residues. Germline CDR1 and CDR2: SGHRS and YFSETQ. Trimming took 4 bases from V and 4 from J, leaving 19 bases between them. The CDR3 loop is CASSPGWRRGADTQYF. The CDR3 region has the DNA TGCGCCAGCAGCCCCGGATGGCGCAGGGGAGCAGATACGCAGTATTTT.

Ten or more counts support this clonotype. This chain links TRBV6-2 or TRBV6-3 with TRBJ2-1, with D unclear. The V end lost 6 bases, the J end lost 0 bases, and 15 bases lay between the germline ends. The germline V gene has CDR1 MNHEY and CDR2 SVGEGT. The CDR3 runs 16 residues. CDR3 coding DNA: TGTGCCAGCAGCGACCCCGGCCCCGGCTCCTACAATGAGCAGTTCTTC. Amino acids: CASSDPGPGSYNEQFF.

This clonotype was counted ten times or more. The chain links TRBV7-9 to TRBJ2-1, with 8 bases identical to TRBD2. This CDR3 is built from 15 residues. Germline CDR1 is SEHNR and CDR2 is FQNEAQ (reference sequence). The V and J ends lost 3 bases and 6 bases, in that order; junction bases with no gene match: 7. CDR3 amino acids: CASSLVGRGSNEQFF. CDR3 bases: TGTGCCAGCAGCTTGGTCGGGAGGGGTTCCAATGAGCAGTTCTTC.

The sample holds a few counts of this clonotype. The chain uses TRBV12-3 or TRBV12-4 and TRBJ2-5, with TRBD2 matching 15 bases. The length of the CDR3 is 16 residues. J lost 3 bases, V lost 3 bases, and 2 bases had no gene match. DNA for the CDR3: TGTGCCAGCAGTTTCGGACTAGCGGGAGGGAAAGAGACCCAGTACTTC. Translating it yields CASSFGLAGGKETQYF.

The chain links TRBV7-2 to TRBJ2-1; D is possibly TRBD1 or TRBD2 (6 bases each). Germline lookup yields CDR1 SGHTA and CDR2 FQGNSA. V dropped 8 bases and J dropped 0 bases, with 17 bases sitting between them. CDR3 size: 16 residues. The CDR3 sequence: CASLGGGLSSYNEQFF. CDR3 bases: TGTGCCAGCCTTGGTGGGGGGCTGAGCTCCTACAATGAGCAGTTCTTC.

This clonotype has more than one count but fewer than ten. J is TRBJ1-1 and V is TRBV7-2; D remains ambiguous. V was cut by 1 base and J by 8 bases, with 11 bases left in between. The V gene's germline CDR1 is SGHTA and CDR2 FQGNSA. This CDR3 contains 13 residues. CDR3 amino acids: CASSLGGGEEAFF. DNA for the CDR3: TGTGCCAGCAGCTTAGGAGGTGGGGAAGAAGCTTTCTTT. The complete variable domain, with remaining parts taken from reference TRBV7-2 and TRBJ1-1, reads GAGVSQSPSNKVTEKGKDVELRCDPISGHTALYWYRQSLGQGLEFLIYFQGNSAPDKSGLPSDRFSAERTGGSVSTLTIQRTQQEDSAVYLCASSLGGGEEAFFGQGTRLTVV.

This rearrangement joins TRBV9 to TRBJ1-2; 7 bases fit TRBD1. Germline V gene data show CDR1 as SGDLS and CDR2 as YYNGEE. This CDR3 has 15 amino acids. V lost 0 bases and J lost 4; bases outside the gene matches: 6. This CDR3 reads CASSVGPTGTYGYTF. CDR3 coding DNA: TGTGCCAGCAGCGTAGGCCCGACAGGGACCTATGGCTACACCTTC.

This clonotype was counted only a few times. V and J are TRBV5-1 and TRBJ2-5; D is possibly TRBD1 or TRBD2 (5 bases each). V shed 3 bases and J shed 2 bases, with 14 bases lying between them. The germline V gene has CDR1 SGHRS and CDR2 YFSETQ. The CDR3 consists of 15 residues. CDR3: CASSWRGTRQETQYF. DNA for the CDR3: TGCGCCAGCAGCTGGAGAGGGACGCGTCAAGAGACCCAGTACTTC.

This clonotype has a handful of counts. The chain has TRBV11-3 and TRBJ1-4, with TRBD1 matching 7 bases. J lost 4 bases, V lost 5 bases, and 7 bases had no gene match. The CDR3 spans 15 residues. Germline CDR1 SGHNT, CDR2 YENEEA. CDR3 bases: TGTGCCAGCAGCCGAACCGGGACAGATAATGAAAAACTGTTTTTT. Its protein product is CASSRTGTDNEKLFF.

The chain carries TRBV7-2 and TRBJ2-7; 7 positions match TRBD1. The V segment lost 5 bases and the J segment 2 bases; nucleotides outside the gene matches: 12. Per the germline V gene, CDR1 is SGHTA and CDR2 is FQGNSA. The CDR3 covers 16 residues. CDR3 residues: CASSPETGFVTYEQYF. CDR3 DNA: TGTGCCAGCAGCCCAGAGACAGGGTTTGTAACCTACGAGCAGTACTTC. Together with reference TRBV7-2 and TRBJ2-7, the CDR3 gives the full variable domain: GAGVSQSPSNKVTEKGKDVELRCDPISGHTALYWYRQSLGQGLEFLIYFQGNSAPDKSGLPSDRFSAERTGGSVSTLTIQRTQQEDSAVYLCASSPETGFVTYEQYFGPGTRLTVT.

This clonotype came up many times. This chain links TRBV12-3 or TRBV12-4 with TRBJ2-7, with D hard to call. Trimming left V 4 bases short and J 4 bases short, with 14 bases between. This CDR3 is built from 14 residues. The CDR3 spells CASSSQIPPYEQYF. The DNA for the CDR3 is TGTGCCAGCAGTTCCCAGATTCCCCCTTACGAGCAGTACTTC.